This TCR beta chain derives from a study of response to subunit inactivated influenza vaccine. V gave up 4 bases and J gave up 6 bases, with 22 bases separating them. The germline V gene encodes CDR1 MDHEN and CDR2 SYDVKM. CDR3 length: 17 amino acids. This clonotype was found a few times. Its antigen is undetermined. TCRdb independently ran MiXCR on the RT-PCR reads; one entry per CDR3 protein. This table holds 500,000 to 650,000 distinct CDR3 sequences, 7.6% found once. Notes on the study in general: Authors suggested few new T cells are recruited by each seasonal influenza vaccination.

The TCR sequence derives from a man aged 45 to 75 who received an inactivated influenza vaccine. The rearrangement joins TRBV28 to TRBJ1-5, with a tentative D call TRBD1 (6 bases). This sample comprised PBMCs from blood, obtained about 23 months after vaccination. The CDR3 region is CASSYRRQVKNGQPQHF. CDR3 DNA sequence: TGTGCCAGCAGTTACCGGCGACAGGTTAAAAACGGTCAGCCCCAGCATTTT.